The entry that follows covers one T cell receptor (beta chain) sequence. Its cognate antigen is unknown. Profiled with immunoSEQ multiplex PCR; TCRdb holds only in-frame clones, not every one. The sample totals about 140,000 clones. Germline CDR1 reads LNHDA; CDR2 reads SQIVND (reference sequence). Trimming pared 8 bases from V and 4 bases from J, leaving 12 bases between. There are 13 residues in the CDR3. This entry belongs to a study of T cell responses to AZD1222 COVID-19 vaccine. Study observations and caveats: Unmutated regions of variants are reportedly targeted by nearly half of spike-specific TCRs. Repertoires were obtained solely post-peak T cell response. Seropositive at baseline were only six AZD1222 recipients. When two AZD1222 doses had been given, Spike-specific TCR breadth and depth rose.

The clonotype originates from an adult in good health. Sequencing was performed on peripheral blood. The V gene is TRBV19, the J gene TRBJ1-5; no clear D gene. Here the CDR3 DNA reads TGTGCCAGTCAGGCTTATCAAAATCAGCCCCAGCATTTT. Protein sequence: CASQAYQNQPQHF.